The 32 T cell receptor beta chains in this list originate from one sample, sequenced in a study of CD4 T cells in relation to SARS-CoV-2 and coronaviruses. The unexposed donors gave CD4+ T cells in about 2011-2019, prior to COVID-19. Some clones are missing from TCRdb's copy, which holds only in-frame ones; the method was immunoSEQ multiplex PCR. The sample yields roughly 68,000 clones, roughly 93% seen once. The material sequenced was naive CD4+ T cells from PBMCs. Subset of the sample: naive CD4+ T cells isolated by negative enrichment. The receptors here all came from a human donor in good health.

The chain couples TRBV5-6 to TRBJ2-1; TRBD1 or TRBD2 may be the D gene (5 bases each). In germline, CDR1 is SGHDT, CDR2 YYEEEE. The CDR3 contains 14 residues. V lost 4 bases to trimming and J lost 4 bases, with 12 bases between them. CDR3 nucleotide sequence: TGTGCCAGCAGCAACTTCGGGGCGTACAATGAGCAGTTCTTC. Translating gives CASSNFGAYNEQFF.

The CDR3 is CASSLERGLGPEAFF. In DNA form, the CDR3 reads TGTGCCAGCAGCTTGGAACGGGGGCTGGGGCCTGAAGCTTTCTTT. The chain is built from TRBV5-4 and TRBJ1-1; possibly TRBD1 for D (6 bases). Germline loops: CDR1 SGHNT, CDR2 YYREEE (reference sequence). The length of the CDR3 is 15 residues. V gave up 0 bases and J gave up 6 bases, with 15 bases separating them.

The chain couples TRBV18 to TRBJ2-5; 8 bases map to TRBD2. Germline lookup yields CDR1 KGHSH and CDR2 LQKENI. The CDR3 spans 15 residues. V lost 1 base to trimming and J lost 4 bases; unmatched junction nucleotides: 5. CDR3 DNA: TGTGCCAGCTCACCACTAGCGGGGTACATAGAGACCCAGTACTTC. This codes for CASSPLAGYIETQYF.

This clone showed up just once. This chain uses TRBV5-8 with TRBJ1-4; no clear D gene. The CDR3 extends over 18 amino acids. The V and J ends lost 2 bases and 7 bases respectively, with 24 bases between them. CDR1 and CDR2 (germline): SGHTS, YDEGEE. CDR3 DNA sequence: TGTGCCAGCAGCTTTTGGGGTTCCCAAGGGCCCGACGGTGAAAAACTGTTTTTT. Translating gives CASSFWGSQGPDGEKLFF.

This CDR3 reads CASYSANTGELFF. The CDR3 nucleotides are TGTGCCAGCTACTCAGCGAACACCGGGGAGCTGTTTTTT. The genes are TRBV11-2 and TRBJ2-2; D not resolved. V gave up 8 bases and J gave up 0 bases, with 7 bases separating them. The germline gives CDR1 SGHAT, CDR2 FQNNGV. CDR3 length: 13 amino acids. Complete variable domain (other parts from reference TRBV11-2 and TRBJ2-2): EAGVAQSPRYKIIEKRQSVAFWCNPISGHATLYWYQQILGQGPKLLIQFQNNGVVDDSQLPKDRFSAERLKGVDSTLKIQPAKLEDSAVYLCASYSANTGELFFGEGSRLTVL.

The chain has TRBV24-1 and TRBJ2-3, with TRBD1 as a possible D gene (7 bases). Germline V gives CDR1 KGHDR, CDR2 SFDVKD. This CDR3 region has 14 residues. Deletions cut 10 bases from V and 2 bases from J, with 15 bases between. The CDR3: CATSGGQSTDTQYF. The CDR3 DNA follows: TGTGCCACATCCGGGGGACAGTCCACAGATACGCAGTATTTT.

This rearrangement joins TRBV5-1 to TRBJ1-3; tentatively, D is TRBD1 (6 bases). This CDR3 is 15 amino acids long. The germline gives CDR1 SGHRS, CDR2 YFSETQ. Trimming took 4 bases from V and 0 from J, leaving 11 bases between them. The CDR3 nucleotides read TGCGCCAGCAGCCTACAGGGCACCTCTGGAAACACCATATATTTT. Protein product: CASSLQGTSGNTIYF.

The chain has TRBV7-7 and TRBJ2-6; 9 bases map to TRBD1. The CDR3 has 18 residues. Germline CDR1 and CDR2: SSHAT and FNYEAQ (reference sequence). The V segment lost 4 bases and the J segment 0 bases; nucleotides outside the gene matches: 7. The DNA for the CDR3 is TGTGCCAGCAGCTCTAACCCGGGACAGGGCTCTGGGGCCAACGTCCTGACTTTC. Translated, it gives CASSSNPGQGSGANVLTF.

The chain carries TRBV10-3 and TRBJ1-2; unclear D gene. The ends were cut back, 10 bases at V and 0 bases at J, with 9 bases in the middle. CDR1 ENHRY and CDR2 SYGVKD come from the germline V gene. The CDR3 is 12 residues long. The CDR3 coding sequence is TGTGCCACAAGGACCCCTAACTATGGCTACACCTTC. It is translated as CATRTPNYGYTF.

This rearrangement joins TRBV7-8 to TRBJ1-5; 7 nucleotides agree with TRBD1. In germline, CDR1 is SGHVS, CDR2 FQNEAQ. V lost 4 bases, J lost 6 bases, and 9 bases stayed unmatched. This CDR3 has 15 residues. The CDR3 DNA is TGTGCCAGCAGCTCCGACAGGGAAGGGGGTCAGCCCCAGCATTTT. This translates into CASSSDREGGQPQHF.

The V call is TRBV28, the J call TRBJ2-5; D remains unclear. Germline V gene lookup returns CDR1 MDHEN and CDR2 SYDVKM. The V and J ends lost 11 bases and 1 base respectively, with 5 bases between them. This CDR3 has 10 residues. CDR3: CASGQETQYF. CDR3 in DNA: TGTGCCTCGGGCCAAGAGACCCAGTACTTC.

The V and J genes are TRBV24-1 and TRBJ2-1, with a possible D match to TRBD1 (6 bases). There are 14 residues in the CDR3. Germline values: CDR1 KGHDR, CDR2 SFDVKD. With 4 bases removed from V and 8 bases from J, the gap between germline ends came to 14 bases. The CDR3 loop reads CATSDADRIDEQFF. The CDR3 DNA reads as TGTGCCACCAGTGACGCGGACAGAATCGATGAGCAGTTCTTC.

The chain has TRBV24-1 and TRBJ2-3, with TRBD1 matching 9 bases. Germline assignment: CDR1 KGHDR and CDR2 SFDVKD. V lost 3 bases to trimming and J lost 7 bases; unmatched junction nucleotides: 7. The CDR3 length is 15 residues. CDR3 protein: CATSDKRTGAHTQYF. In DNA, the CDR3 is TGTGCCACCAGTGATAAGAGGACAGGGGCACATACGCAGTATTTT.

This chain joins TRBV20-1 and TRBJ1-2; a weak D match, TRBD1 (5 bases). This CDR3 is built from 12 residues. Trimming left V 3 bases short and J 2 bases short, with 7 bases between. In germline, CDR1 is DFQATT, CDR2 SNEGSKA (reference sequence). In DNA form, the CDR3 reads TGCAGTGCTAGTGGGGACAACTATGGCTACACCTTC. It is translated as CSASGDNYGYTF.

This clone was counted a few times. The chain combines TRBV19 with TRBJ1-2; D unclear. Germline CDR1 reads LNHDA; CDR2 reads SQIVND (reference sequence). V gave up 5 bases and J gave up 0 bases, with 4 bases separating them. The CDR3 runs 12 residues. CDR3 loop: CASSAANYGYTF. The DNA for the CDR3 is TGTGCCAGTAGTGCCGCTAACTATGGCTACACCTTC.

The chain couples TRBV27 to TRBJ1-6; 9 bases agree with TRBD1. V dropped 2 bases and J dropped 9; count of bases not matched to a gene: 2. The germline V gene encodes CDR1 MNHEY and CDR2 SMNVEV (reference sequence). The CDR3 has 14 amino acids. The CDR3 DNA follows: TGTGCCAGCAGTTTAGACAGGGGGGGTTCACCCCTCCACTTT. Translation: CASSLDRGGSPLHF.

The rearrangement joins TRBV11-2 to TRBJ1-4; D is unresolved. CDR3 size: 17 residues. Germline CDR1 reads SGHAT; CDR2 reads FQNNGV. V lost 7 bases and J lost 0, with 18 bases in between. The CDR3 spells CASTPKGLSTTNEKLFF. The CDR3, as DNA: TGTGCCAGCACCCCCAAGGGTTTGAGTACAACTAATGAAAAACTGTTTTTT.

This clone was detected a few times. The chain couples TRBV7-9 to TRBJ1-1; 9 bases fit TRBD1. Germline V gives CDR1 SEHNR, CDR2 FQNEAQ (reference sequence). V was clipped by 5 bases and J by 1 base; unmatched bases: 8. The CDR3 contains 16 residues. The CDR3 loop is CASSTLTGGQNTEAFF. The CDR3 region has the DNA TGTGCCAGCAGCACACTGACAGGGGGGCAGAACACTGAAGCTTTCTTT.

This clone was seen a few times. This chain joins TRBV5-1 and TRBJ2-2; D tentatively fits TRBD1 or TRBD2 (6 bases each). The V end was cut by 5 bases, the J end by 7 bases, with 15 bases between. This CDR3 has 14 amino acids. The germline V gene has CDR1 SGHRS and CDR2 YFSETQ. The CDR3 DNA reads TGCGCCAGCAGTATTGTGGGGGGACACGGGGAGCTGTTTTTT. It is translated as CASSIVGGHGELFF.

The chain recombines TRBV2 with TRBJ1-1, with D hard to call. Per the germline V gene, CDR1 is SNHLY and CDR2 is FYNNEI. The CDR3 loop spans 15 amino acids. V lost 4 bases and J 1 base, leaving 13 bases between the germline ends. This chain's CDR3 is CASSAAAPGNTEAFF. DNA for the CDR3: TGTGCCAGCAGTGCTGCCGCGCCAGGGAACACTGAAGCTTTCTTT.

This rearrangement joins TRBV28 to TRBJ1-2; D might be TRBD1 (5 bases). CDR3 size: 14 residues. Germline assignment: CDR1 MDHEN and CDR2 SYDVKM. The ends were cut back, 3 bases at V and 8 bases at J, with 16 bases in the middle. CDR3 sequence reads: CASSLSQGGRGYTF. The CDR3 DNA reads TGTGCCAGCAGTTTGTCGCAGGGAGGACGGGGCTACACCTTC.

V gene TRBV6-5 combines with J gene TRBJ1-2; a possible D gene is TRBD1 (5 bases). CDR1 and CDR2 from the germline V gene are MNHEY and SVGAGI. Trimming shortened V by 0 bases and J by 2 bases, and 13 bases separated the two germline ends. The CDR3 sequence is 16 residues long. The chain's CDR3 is CASSYSGTLLNYGYTF. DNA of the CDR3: TGTGCCAGCAGTTACTCGGGGACTCTACTAAACTATGGCTACACCTTC.

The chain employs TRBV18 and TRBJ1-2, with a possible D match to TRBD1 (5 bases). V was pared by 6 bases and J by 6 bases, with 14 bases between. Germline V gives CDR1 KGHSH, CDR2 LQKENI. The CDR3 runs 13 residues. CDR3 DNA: TGTGCCAGCTCTACCGGGACGGAGAATGGCTACACCTTC. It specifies CASSTGTENGYTF.

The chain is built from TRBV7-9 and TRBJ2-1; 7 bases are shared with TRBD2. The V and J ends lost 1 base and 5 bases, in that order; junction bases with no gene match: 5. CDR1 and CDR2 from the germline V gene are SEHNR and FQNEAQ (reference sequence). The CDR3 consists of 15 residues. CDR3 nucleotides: TGTGCCAGCAGCTTAGGCGGGAGTGGCCACAATGAGCAGTTCTTC. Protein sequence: CASSLGGSGHNEQFF.

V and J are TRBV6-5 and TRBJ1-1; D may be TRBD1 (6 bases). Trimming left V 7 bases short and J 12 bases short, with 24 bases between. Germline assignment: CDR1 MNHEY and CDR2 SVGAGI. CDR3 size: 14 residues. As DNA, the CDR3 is TGTGCCAGCATAAGCCGGACAGCCTCGATAAAGCCTTTCTTT. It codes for CASISRTASIKPFF.

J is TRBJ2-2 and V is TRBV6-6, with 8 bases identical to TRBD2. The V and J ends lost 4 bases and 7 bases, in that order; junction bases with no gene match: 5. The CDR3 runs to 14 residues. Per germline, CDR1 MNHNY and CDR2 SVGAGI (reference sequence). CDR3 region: CASSWGLVVGELFF. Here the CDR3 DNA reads TGTGCCAGCAGTTGGGGACTAGTAGTCGGGGAGCTGTTTTTT.

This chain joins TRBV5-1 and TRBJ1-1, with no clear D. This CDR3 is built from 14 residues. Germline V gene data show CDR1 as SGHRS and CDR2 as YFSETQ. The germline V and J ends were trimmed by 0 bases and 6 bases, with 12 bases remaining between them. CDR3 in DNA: TGCGCCAGCAGCTTGGTCGTGGGTAGCGCTGAAGCTTTCTTT. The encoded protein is CASSLVVGSAEAFF.

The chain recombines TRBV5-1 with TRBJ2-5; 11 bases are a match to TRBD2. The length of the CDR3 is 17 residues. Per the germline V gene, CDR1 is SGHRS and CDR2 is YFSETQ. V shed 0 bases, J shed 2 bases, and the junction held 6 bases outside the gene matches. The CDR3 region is CASSLAGLAGGQETQYF. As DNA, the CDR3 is TGCGCCAGCAGCTTGGCCGGGCTAGCGGGGGGTCAAGAGACCCAGTACTTC.

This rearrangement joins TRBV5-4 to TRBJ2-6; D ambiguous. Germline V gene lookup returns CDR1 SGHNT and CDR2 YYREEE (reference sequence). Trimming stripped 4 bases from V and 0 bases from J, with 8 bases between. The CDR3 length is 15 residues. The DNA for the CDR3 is TGTGCCAGCAGCGCCCCACTCTCTGGGGCCAACGTCCTGACTTTC. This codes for CASSAPLSGANVLTF.

In DNA, the CDR3 is TGCAGTGCTAGAGATCCGCCGTTCTTC. This gives the protein CSARDPPFF. This chain connects TRBV20-1 to TRBJ2-1; no clear D gene. CDR3 length: 9 residues. V shed 0 bases and J shed 15 bases, with 6 bases lying between them. Germline V gene data show CDR1 as DFQATT and CDR2 as SNEGSKA (reference sequence).

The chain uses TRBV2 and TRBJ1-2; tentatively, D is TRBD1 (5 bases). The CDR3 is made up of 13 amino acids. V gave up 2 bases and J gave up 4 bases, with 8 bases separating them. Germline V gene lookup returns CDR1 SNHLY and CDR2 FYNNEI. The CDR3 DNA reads TGTGCCAGCAGTGAACAGGGTTCCTATGGCTACACCTTC. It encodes CASSEQGSYGYTF.

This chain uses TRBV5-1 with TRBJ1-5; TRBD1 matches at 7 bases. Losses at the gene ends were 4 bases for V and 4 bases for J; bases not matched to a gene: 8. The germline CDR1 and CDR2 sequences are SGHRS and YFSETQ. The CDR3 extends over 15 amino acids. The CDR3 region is CASSPSGQVNQPQHF. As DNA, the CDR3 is TGCGCCAGCAGCCCTTCCGGACAGGTGAATCAGCCCCAGCATTTT.